A single sample is the source of the 28 T cell receptor beta chains below, sequenced in a study of blood T cell repertoires in COVID-19. Sequenced by immunoSEQ multiplex PCR; TCRdb stores in-frame clones only, minus some. The table records about 100,000 clones, 80% of them present only once. The sequenced sample consisted of peripheral blood. All receptors come from a man between 45 and 60 years old who had recovered from COVID-19.

This rearrangement joins TRBV7-9 to TRBJ2-1, with D tentatively TRBD1 (5 bases). CDR1 SEHNR and CDR2 FQNEAQ come from the germline V gene (reference sequence). The CDR3 totals 15 residues. Trimming left V 4 bases short and J 8 bases short, with 18 bases between. CDR3 in amino acids: CASSSTLLWGDEQFF. The CDR3 DNA is TGTGCCAGCAGCTCCACGTTATTGTGGGGCGATGAGCAGTTCTTC. Variable domain in full (rest from reference TRBV7-9 and TRBJ2-1): DTGVSQNPRHKITKRGQNVTFRCDPISEHNRLYWYRQTLGQGPEFLTYFQNEAQLEKSRLLSDRFSAERPKGSFSTLEIQRTEQGDSAMYLCASSSTLLWGDEQFFGPGTRLTVL.

The chain links TRBV5-8 to TRBJ2-5; 9 bases line up with TRBD2. V was pared by 6 bases and J by 1 base, with 7 bases of the junction left unmatched. Germline CDR1 is SGHTS and CDR2 is YDEGEE. CDR3 length: 15 amino acids. CDR3 nucleotides: TGTGCCAGCATTGGGCGGGAGGGATTCCAAGAGACCCAGTACTTC. This translates into CASIGREGFQETQYF.

The gene calls are TRBV7-2 and TRBJ2-7; TRBD2 matches at 8 bases. The germline V gene has CDR1 SGHTA and CDR2 FQGNSA. CDR3 length: 15 amino acids. The trim removed 3 bases at V and 4 bases at J, leaving 8 bases unmatched. In DNA form, the CDR3 reads TGTGCCAGCAGCTTTATGGCGGGAGGCCAATACGAGCAGTACTTC. Its translation is CASSFMAGGQYEQYF.

This clone was seen more than once but under ten times. V and J are TRBV18 and TRBJ2-5, with 11 bases fitting TRBD2. Germline lookup yields CDR1 KGHSH and CDR2 LQKENI. V was pared by 1 base and J by 13 bases, with 11 bases of the junction left unmatched. The CDR3 is 15 amino acids. Here the CDR3 DNA reads TGTGCCAGCTCACCACTCGGGACTAGCGGAGGCCATTTGTACTTC. It specifies CASSPLGTSGGHLYF.

The J gene is TRBJ2-5, the V gene TRBV28; TRBD2 matches at 7 bases. This CDR3 comprises 12 residues. The V gene end was trimmed by 6 bases and the J gene end by 4 bases; junction bases not matched to a gene: 2. Germline CDR1 reads MDHEN; CDR2 reads SYDVKM. The CDR3 DNA reads TGTGCCAGCAGCGTAGCGGGAGAGACCCAGTACTTC. Protein sequence: CASSVAGETQYF. The variable domain in full, with the rest retrieved from reference TRBV28 and TRBJ2-5, is DVKVTQSSRYLVKRTGEKVFLECVQDMDHENMFWYRQDPGLGLRLIYFSYDVKMKEKGDIPEGYSVSREKKERFSLILESASTNQTSMYLCASSVAGETQYFGPGTRLLVL.

The chain employs TRBV11-2 and TRBJ2-3, with 9 bases aligning to TRBD2. Germline V gives CDR1 SGHAT, CDR2 FQNNGV. This CDR3 is built from 16 residues. V was clipped by 6 bases and J by 4 bases; unmatched bases: 11. Here the CDR3 DNA reads TGTGCCAGCAGGTCCTTTAGCGGGAGCCCCGCAGATACGCAGTATTTT. It is translated as CASRSFSGSPADTQYF.

This chain links TRBV6-5 with TRBJ2-6; D is undetermined. With 2 bases removed from V and 0 bases from J, the gap between germline ends came to 8 bases. Looked up from germline, CDR1 is MNHEY and CDR2 is SVGAGI. CDR3 length: 16 amino acids. CDR3 in amino acids: CASSYMAVSGANVLTF. Written as DNA, the CDR3 is TGTGCCAGCAGTTACATGGCCGTCTCTGGGGCCAACGTCCTGACTTTC.

The genes are TRBV28 and TRBJ1-1; TRBD1 aligns across 7 bases. V lost 2 bases, J lost 4 bases, and 7 bases stayed unmatched. The CDR3 is 15 amino acids. Germline V gene data show CDR1 as MDHEN and CDR2 as SYDVKM. The CDR3 here is CASSLPLTGSTEAFF. The CDR3 DNA reads as TGTGCCAGCAGTTTACCCCTGACAGGGAGCACTGAAGCTTTCTTT.

The chain links TRBV5-5 to TRBJ1-2; 9 nucleotides line up with TRBD1. V trimming: 4 bases; J trimming: 5 bases; junction bases outside the gene matches: 6. The CDR3 contains 14 residues. CDR1 SGHKS and CDR2 YYEKEE come from the germline V gene (reference sequence). CDR3 amino acids: CASSRGQGIYGYTF. CDR3 nucleotide sequence: TGTGCCAGCAGCAGAGGACAGGGGATTTATGGCTACACCTTC.

This clone was counted only a few times. V usage is TRBV2 and J usage is TRBJ2-2; no definite D call. Germline CDR1 is SNHLY and CDR2 is FYNNEI. V was clipped by 6 bases and J by 7 bases, with 6 bases between them. The CDR3 spans 11 residues. CDR3 sequence (DNA): TGTGCCAGCAGCCCGTACGGGGAGCTGTTTTTT. Protein: CASSPYGELFF.

The sample holds a few counts of this clone. The rearrangement uses TRBV3-1 (or the pseudogene TRBV3-2) and TRBJ2-2; 10 bases line up with TRBD2. V shed 4 bases and J 6 bases; nucleotides not matched to a gene: 8. Germline V gene sequence: CDR1 LGHDT, CDR2 YNNKEL (reference sequence). This CDR3 region has 16 residues. The chain's CDR3 is CASSLRPLAGAGELFF. In DNA form, the CDR3 reads TGTGCCAGCAGCCTCCGCCCCCTAGCGGGAGCCGGGGAGCTGTTTTTT.

The rearrangement uses TRBV9 and TRBJ2-2; TRBD1 aligns across 7 bases. Germline values: CDR1 SGDLS, CDR2 YYNGEE. The ends lost 3 bases at V and 6 bases at J; junction bases unmatched: 11. The CDR3 length is 16 residues. The DNA of the CDR3 is TGTGCCAGCAGCGAACAGGGGACCATTTATCCCGGGGAGCTGTTTTTT. Amino acid sequence: CASSEQGTIYPGELFF.

The chain uses TRBV28 and TRBJ1-3; 11 positions match TRBD1. CDR3 length equals 17 residues. Germline assignment: CDR1 MDHEN and CDR2 SYDVKM. J was trimmed by 3 bases and V by 10 bases; bases with no gene match: 14. The CDR3 here is CATTGQGALSFGNTIYF. Here the CDR3 DNA reads TGTGCCACCACAGGACAGGGGGCACTTTCGTTTGGAAACACCATATATTTT. The variable domain in full, completed from reference TRBV28 and TRBJ1-3, reads DVKVTQSSRYLVKRTGEKVFLECVQDMDHENMFWYRQDPGLGLRLIYFSYDVKMKEKGDIPEGYSVSREKKERFSLILESASTNQTSMYLCATTGQGALSFGNTIYFGEGSWLTVV.

The chain has TRBV11-3 and TRBJ2-1, with 9 positions matching TRBD2. The length of the CDR3 is 16 residues. The V gene end was trimmed by 5 bases and the J gene end by 8 bases; junction bases not matched to a gene: 13. The germline CDR1 and CDR2 sequences are SGHNT and YENEEA. The CDR3 protein is CASSLAPGLANDEQFF. The CDR3 nucleotides are TGTGCCAGCAGCCTAGCGCCGGGACTAGCTAATGATGAGCAGTTCTTC. The full variable domain, in which reference TRBV11-3 and TRBJ2-1 provide the parts outside the CDR3, is EAGVVQSPRYKIIEKKQPVAFWCNPISGHNTLYWYLQNLGQGPELLIRYENEEAVDDSQLPKDRFSAERLKGVDSTLKIQPAELGDSAVYLCASSLAPGLANDEQFFGPGTRLTVL.

This chain joins TRBV27 and TRBJ1-1; D is perhaps TRBD1 (5 bases). Germline values: CDR1 MNHEY, CDR2 SMNVEV (reference sequence). The V end was cut by 5 bases, the J end by 4 bases, with 14 bases between. The CDR3 consists of 14 residues. The CDR3 bases are TGTGCCAGCAGTACCACGGGGGGAATCACTGAAGCTTTCTTT. Its protein product is CASSTTGGITEAFF.

V is TRBV9 and J is TRBJ2-2, with D possibly TRBD1 on 5 matching bases. The V end lost 5 bases, the J end lost 4 bases, and 18 bases lay between the germline ends. The CDR3 runs to 16 residues. The germline V gene has CDR1 SGDLS and CDR2 YYNGEE. This CDR3 is CASRRGGAQGTGELFF. CDR3 nucleotides: TGTGCCAGCAGGAGAGGTGGGGCTCAGGGCACCGGGGAGCTGTTTTTT. The complete variable domain, with remaining parts taken from reference TRBV9 and TRBJ2-2, reads DSGVTQTPKHLITATGQRVTLRCSPRSGDLSVYWYQQSLDQGLQFLIQYYNGEERAKGNILERFSAQQFPDLHSELNLSSLELGDSALYFCASRRGGAQGTGELFFGEGSRLTVL.

The chain is built from TRBV11-2 and TRBJ2-7; 7 nucleotides match TRBD1. There are 14 residues in the CDR3. Unmatched junction bases numbered 9, after V lost 8 bases and J lost 2 bases. Germline loops: CDR1 SGHAT, CDR2 FQNNGV. The CDR3 DNA reads as TGTGCCAGCGGCGTAAGACAGGGCGCCTACGAGCAGTACTTC. Translated: CASGVRQGAYEQYF.

CDR3 sequence (DNA): TGTGCCAGCAGCTCAGAACAGGGGTTCTACGAGCAGTACTTC. It translates to CASSSEQGFYEQYF. The rearrangement links TRBV11-2 to TRBJ2-7; 7 bases map to TRBD1. This CDR3 comprises 14 residues. Trimming took 4 bases from V and 3 from J; bases not matched to a gene: 6. Germline loops: CDR1 SGHAT, CDR2 FQNNGV.

This clone was observed a handful of times. The chain has TRBV4-1 and TRBJ1-2; D is unclear. Germline CDR1 and CDR2: MGHRA and YSYEKL. This CDR3 is 14 amino acids long. Trimming left V 1 base short and J 6 bases short, with 12 bases between. CDR3 sequence reads: CASSQGPGSNGYTF. CDR3 DNA sequence: TGCGCCAGCAGCCAAGGGCCAGGCTCGAATGGCTACACCTTC.

The rearrangement joins TRBV30 to TRBJ1-4; no firm D call. This CDR3 has 13 amino acids. V was cut by 4 bases and J by 5 bases, with 11 bases left in between. In germline, CDR1 is GTSNPN, CDR2 SVGIG (reference sequence). The CDR3 nucleotides are TGTGCCTGGACGGGTTGGCAAAATGAAAAACTGTTTTTT. It yields the protein CAWTGWQNEKLFF.

As DNA, the CDR3 is TGTGCCAGCAGCCCTGGGACTAGCGGGAGGACCCTATTATACAATGAGCAGTTCTTC. Its translation: CASSPGTSGRTLLYNEQFF. The chain carries TRBV9 and TRBJ2-1; 15 bases line up with TRBD2. The germline gives CDR1 SGDLS, CDR2 YYNGEE. The CDR3 sequence is 19 residues long. J gave up 4 bases and V 4 bases, and 12 bases lay outside the gene matches. The full variable domain, rest sourced from reference TRBV9 and TRBJ2-1, is DSGVTQTPKHLITATGQRVTLRCSPRSGDLSVYWYQQSLDQGLQFLIQYYNGEERAKGNILERFSAQQFPDLHSELNLSSLELGDSALYFCASSPGTSGRTLLYNEQFFGPGTRLTVL.

The rearrangement links TRBV6-2 or TRBV6-3 to TRBJ2-3; TRBD2 matches at 7 bases. Trimming took 5 bases from V and 5 from J; bases not matched to a gene: 13. The germline V gene encodes CDR1 MNHEY and CDR2 SVGEGT. The CDR3 consists of 16 residues. The chain's CDR3 is CASSPRGRDYQDTQYF. The CDR3 DNA reads TGTGCCAGCAGTCCCCGGGGCCGGGACTACCAAGATACGCAGTATTTT.

The gene calls are TRBV19 and TRBJ2-2, with a weak D call TRBD2 (6 bases). CDR3 length: 15 amino acids. V lost 7 bases and J lost 0, with 12 bases in between. Per the germline V gene, CDR1 is LNHDA and CDR2 is SQIVND (reference sequence). CDR3 sequence (DNA): TGTGCCAGTAATCCAGGCGGGGCGAACACCGGGGAGCTGTTTTTT. Amino acids: CASNPGGANTGELFF.

The chain employs TRBV7-2 and TRBJ2-1; no definite D call. V gave up 2 bases and J gave up 0 bases, with 5 bases separating them. The CDR3 extends over 14 amino acids. Looked up from germline, CDR1 is SGHTA and CDR2 is FQGNSA. The CDR3 nucleotides are TGTGCCAGCAGCTTACGGTTCTCCTACAATGAGCAGTTCTTC. This codes for CASSLRFSYNEQFF.

The chain uses TRBV7-8 and TRBJ1-1, with D tentatively TRBD1 (6 bases). The CDR3 contains 16 residues. With 8 bases removed from V and 1 base from J, the gap between germline ends came to 20 bases. Germline values: CDR1 SGHVS, CDR2 FQNEAQ. DNA of the CDR3: TGTGCCAGCCAAACCTTACAGGGAAGGAAGAACACTGAAGCTTTCTTT. As protein: CASQTLQGRKNTEAFF.

V is TRBV11-2 and J is TRBJ2-7, with 9 bases that match TRBD2. The germline gives CDR1 SGHAT, CDR2 FQNNGV. After removal of 3 bases from V and 5 bases from J, the junction contained 11 bases not matched to a gene. This CDR3 contains 16 residues. CDR3 sequence: CASSFPLAGYLNEQYF. In DNA, the CDR3 is TGTGCCAGCAGCTTTCCTCTAGCGGGGTACCTTAACGAGCAGTACTTC.

The chain carries TRBV7-8 and TRBJ2-1; D perhaps matches TRBD1 (5 bases). Per the germline V gene, CDR1 is SGHVS and CDR2 is FQNEAQ. V was clipped by 2 bases and J by 2 bases, with 10 bases between them. The CDR3 contains 15 residues. The CDR3 spells CASSLFEQAYNEQFF. CDR3 sequence (DNA): TGTGCCAGCAGCTTATTCGAACAGGCCTACAATGAGCAGTTCTTC.

J is TRBJ2-1 and V is TRBV9; D possibly corresponds to TRBD2 (5 bases). The V gene's germline CDR1 is SGDLS and CDR2 YYNGEE. Trimming stripped 4 bases from V and 0 bases from J, with 14 bases between. The CDR3 length is 16 residues. The CDR3 protein is CASSPQAGLSYNEQFF. CDR3 coding DNA: TGTGCCAGCAGCCCCCAGGCAGGACTCTCCTACAATGAGCAGTTCTTC.